The 17 T cell receptor beta chains below were found in one sample sequenced in a study of blood T cell repertoires in COVID-19. The method was immunoSEQ multiplex PCR; TCRdb's version includes in-frame clones alone and lacks a portion of them. Altogether about 61,000 clones are present, 90% to 95% being singletons, with the ten largest covering 8.6%. The sample consisted of peripheral blood. The receptors here all came from a human donor in a cohort sampled during active COVID-19.

This rearrangement joins TRBV12-3 or TRBV12-4 to TRBJ1-1; no definite D call. The length of the CDR3 is 13 residues. Trimming removed 5 bases from V and 4 bases from J, with 11 bases in between. The CDR3 nucleotides are TGTGCCAGCAGTCTGTTCCCAGGCACTGAAGCTTTCTTT. Translating it yields CASSLFPGTEAFF.

The chain joins TRBV18 to TRBJ1-4; 7 bases are shared with TRBD1. The V segment lost 6 bases and the J segment 5 bases; nucleotides outside the gene matches: 12. Germline assignment: CDR1 KGHSH and CDR2 LQKENI. CDR3 length: 16 residues. CDR3 bases: TGTGCCAGCTCCTCCGGGACAGCCTTGCCGAATGAAAAACTGTTTTTT. It specifies CASSSGTALPNEKLFF.

The V and J genes are TRBV7-3 and TRBJ2-2; possibly TRBD1 for D (6 bases). Germline-derived CDR1 and CDR2 are SGHTA and FQGTGA. This CDR3 comprises 16 residues. Trimming shortened V by 1 base and J by 1 base, and 10 bases separated the two germline ends. The CDR3 DNA reads as TGTGCCAGCAGCTTAAACTGGGGGCGGAACACCGGGGAGCTGTTTTTT. Residues: CASSLNWGRNTGELFF.

This clone was counted once. The chain couples TRBV19 to TRBJ2-2; D call uncertain. The CDR3 spans 14 residues. V lost 2 bases and J lost 6, with 10 bases in between. Germline CDR1 LNHDA, CDR2 SQIVND (reference sequence). The CDR3 region has the DNA TGTGCCAGTAGTATACCCCGACTTTCCGGGGAGCTGTTTTTT. It codes for CASSIPRLSGELFF.

The CDR3 loop is CASSSGTGGVETQYF. The CDR3 DNA is TGTGCCAGCAGTTCCGGGACAGGGGGGGTCGAGACCCAGTACTTC. The chain combines TRBV27 with TRBJ2-5, with TRBD1 identical over 11 bases. Germline lookup yields CDR1 MNHEY and CDR2 SMNVEV (reference sequence). With 4 bases clipped from V and 5 bases from J, the junction kept 6 bases outside the gene matches. There are 15 residues in the CDR3.

This clone was seen a handful of times. The J gene is TRBJ1-2, the V gene TRBV18; TRBD1 matches 8 bases. The CDR3 has 15 residues. V was pared by 2 bases and J by 6 bases, with 8 bases of the junction left unmatched. Germline CDR1 is KGHSH and CDR2 is LQKENI. The CDR3 DNA follows: TGTGCCAGCTCACCAACTGAGGACAGGGTAAATGGCTACACCTTC. This translates into CASSPTEDRVNGYTF.

The rearrangement joins TRBV7-9 to TRBJ2-7; 9 nucleotides line up with TRBD1. In germline, CDR1 is SEHNR, CDR2 FQNEAQ (reference sequence). This CDR3 comprises 16 residues. The trim removed 5 bases at V and 3 bases at J, leaving 11 bases unmatched. CDR3 in DNA: TGTGCCAGCAGCGTAGGGTATGGGACAGGGCTCTACGAGCAGTACTTC. It is translated as CASSVGYGTGLYEQYF.

J is TRBJ2-1 and V is TRBV9; TRBD2 agrees at 12 bases. The CDR3 covers 19 residues. Germline CDR1 SGDLS, CDR2 YYNGEE. The ends lost 4 bases at V and 6 bases at J; junction bases unmatched: 17. CDR3 loop: CASSKDGLAGGPGGNEQFF. CDR3 DNA sequence: TGTGCCAGCAGCAAAGACGGGCTAGCGGGAGGGCCGGGGGGCAATGAGCAGTTCTTC.

The chain links TRBV28 to TRBJ1-1, with 11 nucleotides matching TRBD1. The germline V gene has CDR1 MDHEN and CDR2 SYDVKM. V dropped 4 bases and J dropped 4; count of bases not matched to a gene: 8. This CDR3 is 16 amino acids long. CDR3: CASSSPAGTGGTEAFF. DNA of the CDR3: TGTGCCAGCAGTTCCCCCGCCGGGACAGGGGGCACTGAAGCTTTCTTT.

The chain carries TRBV19 and TRBJ1-5; 8 positions agree with TRBD1. The length of the CDR3 is 16 residues. Germline V gives CDR1 LNHDA, CDR2 SQIVND (reference sequence). V was pared by 6 bases and J by 4 bases, with 11 bases of the junction left unmatched. The CDR3 DNA reads as TGTGCCAGTAGCCCGGACAGGGTTACTCGTAATCAGCCCCAGCATTTT. Translating it yields CASSPDRVTRNQPQHF.

V usage is TRBV6-5 and J usage is TRBJ2-1; 11 bases line up with TRBD2. Per the germline V gene, CDR1 is MNHEY and CDR2 is SVGAGI. V trimming: 6 bases; J trimming: 5 bases; junction bases outside the gene matches: 6. The CDR3 length is 15 residues. The CDR3 DNA is TGTGCCAGCAGGATCGGGACTAGCGGAAACAATGAGCAGTTCTTC. Its translation is CASRIGTSGNNEQFF.

The chain couples TRBV5-8 to TRBJ2-7, with unresolved D. Germline CDR1 and CDR2: SGHTS and YDEGEE. Trimming pared 1 base from V and 0 bases from J, leaving 8 bases between. This CDR3 comprises 14 residues. This CDR3 reads CASSLSPYSYEQYF. The CDR3 bases are TGTGCCAGCAGCTTGAGCCCCTACTCCTACGAGCAGTACTTC.

The chain couples TRBV27 to TRBJ1-1; perhaps TRBD1 as D (6 bases). V gave up 8 bases and J gave up 10 bases, with 23 bases separating them. Per the germline V gene, CDR1 is MNHEY and CDR2 is SMNVEV (reference sequence). The CDR3 is 14 amino acids. CDR3 nucleotides: TGTGCCAGCGGCCCCTGGGGGCAGGGTAGGGCAGCTTTCTTT. This encodes CASGPWGQGRAAFF.

DNA for the CDR3: TGTGCCAGCAGGGGGGGACAGGGGAGCCAGCCCCAGCATTTT. Protein sequence: CASRGGQGSQPQHF. The chain recombines TRBV7-8 with TRBJ1-5; TRBD1 matches at 10 bases. V was clipped by 6 bases and J by 7 bases; unmatched bases: 6. CDR3 length equals 14 residues. Germline V gene data show CDR1 as SGHVS and CDR2 as FQNEAQ.

This chain joins TRBV4-2 and TRBJ2-7; D gene ambiguous. The CDR3 spans 14 residues. The V and J ends lost 1 base and 4 bases respectively, with 11 bases between them. Germline assignment: CDR1 LGHNA and CDR2 YNFKEQ. The CDR3 reads CASSQGATRYEQYF. CDR3 nucleotide sequence: TGTGCCAGCAGCCAAGGGGCGACCAGATACGAGCAGTACTTC.

The V call is TRBV7-2, the J call TRBJ1-1; unclear D gene. This CDR3 is 12 amino acids long. Trimming took 3 bases from V and 8 from J, leaving 10 bases between them. Germline V CDR1 and CDR2: SGHTA, FQGNSA. The chain's CDR3 is CASSLTFSEAFF. As DNA, the CDR3 is TGTGCCAGCAGCTTGACATTTTCGGAAGCTTTCTTT.

The chain couples TRBV7-9 to TRBJ2-3; D ambiguous. Germline-derived CDR1 and CDR2 are SEHNR and FQNEAQ (reference sequence). Trimming stripped 5 bases from V and 2 bases from J, with 17 bases between. The CDR3 covers 16 residues. CDR3 DNA: TGTGCCAGCAGCCCTAGATCTCTAGAATTCACAGATACGCAGTATTTT. Protein product: CASSPRSLEFTDTQYF.